This TCR beta chain was sequenced for a study of blood T cell repertoires in COVID-19. Overall study: Acute and convalescent COVID-19 specimens originated in the United States, Italy and Spain. From T cells, B-cell-depleted T cells, or PBMCs came the material, which was cDNA or gDNA.

The authors' processing: Cell counts per sample came from amplifying reference gene primers. The repertoire was sequenced with immunoSEQ multiplex PCR; TCRdb's copy has only in-frame clones and lacks some. V and J calls and clone size are as listed in that table; D and trimming were resolved from the DNA. The sample records some 46,000 clones, over 70% being singletons. Per the germline V gene, CDR1 is MNHEY and CDR2 is SVGAGI. The CDR3 contains 12 residues. V trimming: 6 bases; J trimming: 9 bases; junction bases outside the gene matches: 6. The specimen sequenced was peripheral blood. This chain links TRBV6-5 with TRBJ2-3, with 7 positions matching TRBD1. The TCR originated in a human donor in a cohort sampled during active COVID-19. CDR3 loop: CASRLGQATQYF. The DNA for the CDR3 is TGTGCCAGCAGGCTCGGACAGGCCACGCAGTATTTT.